The clone carrying this T cell receptor beta chain was found a few times. V shed 3 bases and J shed 5 bases, with 6 bases lying between them. The CDR3 has 12 residues. Per germline, CDR1 KGHSH and CDR2 LQKENI. TCRdb re-derived calls from the RT-PCR reads in MiXCR, one entry per CDR3 protein. This sample carries fewer than 800,000 distinct CDR3 sequences, 14% of them seen once, and the ten largest clones take 3.6%. The rearrangement joins TRBV18 to TRBJ2-3; D call uncertain. Sequencing was performed on memory CD4+ T cells from blood. The origin of this receptor is a female donor in good health, serving as a healthy control. The CDR3 is CASSPMEDTQYF. As DNA, the CDR3 is TGTGCCAGCTCACCGATGGAAGATACGCAGTATTTT.